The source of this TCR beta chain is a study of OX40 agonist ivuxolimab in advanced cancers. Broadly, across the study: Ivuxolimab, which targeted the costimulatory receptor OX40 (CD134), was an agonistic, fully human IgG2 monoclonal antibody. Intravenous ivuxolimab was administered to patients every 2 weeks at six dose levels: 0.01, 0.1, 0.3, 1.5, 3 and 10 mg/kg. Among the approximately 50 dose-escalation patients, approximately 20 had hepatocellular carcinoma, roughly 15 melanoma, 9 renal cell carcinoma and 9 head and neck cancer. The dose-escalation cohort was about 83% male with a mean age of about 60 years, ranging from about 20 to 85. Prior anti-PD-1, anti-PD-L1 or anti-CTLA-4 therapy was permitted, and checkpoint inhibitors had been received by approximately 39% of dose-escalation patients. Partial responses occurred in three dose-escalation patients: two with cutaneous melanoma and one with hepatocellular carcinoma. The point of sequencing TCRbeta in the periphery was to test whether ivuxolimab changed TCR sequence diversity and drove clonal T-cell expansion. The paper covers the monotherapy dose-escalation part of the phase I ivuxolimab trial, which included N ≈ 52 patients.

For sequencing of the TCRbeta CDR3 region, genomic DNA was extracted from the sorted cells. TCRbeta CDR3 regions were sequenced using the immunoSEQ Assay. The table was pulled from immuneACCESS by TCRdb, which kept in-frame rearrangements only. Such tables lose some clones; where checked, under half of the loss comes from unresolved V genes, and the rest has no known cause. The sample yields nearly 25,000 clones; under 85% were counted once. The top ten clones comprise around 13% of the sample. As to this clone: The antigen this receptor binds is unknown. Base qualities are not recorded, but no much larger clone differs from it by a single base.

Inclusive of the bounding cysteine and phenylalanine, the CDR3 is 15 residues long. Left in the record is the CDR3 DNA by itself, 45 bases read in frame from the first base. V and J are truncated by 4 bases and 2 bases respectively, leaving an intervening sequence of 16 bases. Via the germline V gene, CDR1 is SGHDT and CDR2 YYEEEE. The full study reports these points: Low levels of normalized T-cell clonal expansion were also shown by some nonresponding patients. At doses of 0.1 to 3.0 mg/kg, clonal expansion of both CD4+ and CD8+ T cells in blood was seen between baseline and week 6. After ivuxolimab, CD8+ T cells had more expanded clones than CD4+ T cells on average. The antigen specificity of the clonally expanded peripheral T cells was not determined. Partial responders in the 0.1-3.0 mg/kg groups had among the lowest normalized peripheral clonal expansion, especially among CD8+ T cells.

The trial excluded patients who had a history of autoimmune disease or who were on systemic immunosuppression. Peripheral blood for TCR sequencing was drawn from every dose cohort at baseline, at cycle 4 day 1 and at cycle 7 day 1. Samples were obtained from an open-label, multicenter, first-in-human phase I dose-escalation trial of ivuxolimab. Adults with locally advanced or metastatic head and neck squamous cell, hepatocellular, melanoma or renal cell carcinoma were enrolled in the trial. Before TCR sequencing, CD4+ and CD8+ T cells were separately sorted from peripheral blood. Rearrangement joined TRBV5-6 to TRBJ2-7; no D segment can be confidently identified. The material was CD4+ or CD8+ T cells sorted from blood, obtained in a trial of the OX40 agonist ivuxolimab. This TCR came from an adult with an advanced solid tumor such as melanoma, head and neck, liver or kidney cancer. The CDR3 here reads CASSPLRIGTYEQYF. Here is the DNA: TGTGCCAGCAGCCCTCTCCGGATTGGAACCTACGAGCAGTACTTC. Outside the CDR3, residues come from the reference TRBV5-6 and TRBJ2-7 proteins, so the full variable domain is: DAGVTQSPTHLIKTRGQQVTLRCSPKSGHDTVSWYQQALGQGPQFIFQYYEEEERQRGNFPDRFSGHQFPNYSSELNVNALLLGDSALYLCASSPLRIGTYEQYFGPGTRLTVT.